The T cell receptor (beta chain) under discussion was sequenced for a study of T cells in Graves' hyperthyroidism and ophthalmopathy. Turning to the study itself: Peripheral blood samples were taken at initial diagnosis, prior to any treatment.

This CDR3 has 14 amino acids. Germline V gives CDR1 ENHRY, CDR2 SYGVKD. J gave up 8 bases and V 6 bases, and 6 bases lay outside the gene matches. This clonotype was detected only a few times. TCR beta CDR3 regions were amplified from RNA. HTBI primers were used for first-round RT-PCR of the TCR CDR3. From the multiplex PCR reads, TCRdb called clonotypes with MiXCR, one entry per CDR3 protein. The sample includes 250,000 to 350,000 distinct CDR3 sequences, approximately 15% of them seen just once. Stable disease denoted Graves' hyperthyroidism without ophthalmopathy progression within 18 months. PBMCs stemmed from around 9.3 ml fresh peripheral blood.

Source material: blood. The clonotype was recovered from a young man with Graves' hyperthyroidism. This chain links TRBV10-3 with TRBJ1-6; 8 nucleotides agree with TRBD1. CDR3 residues: CAIRGTGGYSPLHF. DNA of the CDR3: TGTGCCATCAGGGGGACAGGAGGCTATTCACCCCTCCACTTT.